This T cell receptor (beta chain) was identified in a study of STAT5B mutations in CD4+ large granular lymphocyte leukemia. This was a survey-level run. Sequencing was performed with immunoSEQ multiplex PCR; in TCRdb, only in-frame clones are kept and a portion is missing. Of 40,000 to 55,000 clones in the sample, about four fifths were seen once. A note on this clone: No antigen is known for it.

CDR1 SGHDT and CDR2 YYEEEE come from the germline V gene. V dropped 1 base and J dropped 6; count of bases not matched to a gene: 6. This CDR3 spans 15 amino acids. The study, taken as a whole, reports: CD4-sorted patient repertoires seemed more clonal than healthy CD4+ repertoires. Main leukemic clonotypes were patient-specific, but approximately 27% appeared at low frequency elsewhere. 8/27 top patient clones versus 2/35 control clones were TRBV06-family.

The TCR sequence derives from a human donor in good health. The V call is TRBV5-6, the J call TRBJ2-3, with 9 bases aligning to TRBD2. The sequenced sample consisted of CD4+ T cells from blood buffy coats. CDR3: CASSLTSGGSDTQYF. Written as DNA, the CDR3 is TGTGCCAGCAGCTTGACGAGCGGGGGGTCTGATACGCAGTATTTT.